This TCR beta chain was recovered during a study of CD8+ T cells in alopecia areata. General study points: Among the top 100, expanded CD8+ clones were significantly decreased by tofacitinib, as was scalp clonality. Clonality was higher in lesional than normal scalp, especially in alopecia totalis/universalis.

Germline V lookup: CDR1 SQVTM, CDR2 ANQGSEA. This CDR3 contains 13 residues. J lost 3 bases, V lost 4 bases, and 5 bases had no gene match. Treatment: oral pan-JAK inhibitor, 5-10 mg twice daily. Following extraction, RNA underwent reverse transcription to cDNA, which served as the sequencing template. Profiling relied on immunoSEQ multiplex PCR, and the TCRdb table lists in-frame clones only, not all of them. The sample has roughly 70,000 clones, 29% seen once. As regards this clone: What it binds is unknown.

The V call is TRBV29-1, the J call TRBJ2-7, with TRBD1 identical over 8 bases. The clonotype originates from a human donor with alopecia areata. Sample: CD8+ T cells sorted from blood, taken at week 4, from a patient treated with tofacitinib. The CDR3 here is CSVGTGNGYEQYF. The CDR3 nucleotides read TGCAGCGTTGGGACAGGGAACGGCTACGAGCAGTACTTC.